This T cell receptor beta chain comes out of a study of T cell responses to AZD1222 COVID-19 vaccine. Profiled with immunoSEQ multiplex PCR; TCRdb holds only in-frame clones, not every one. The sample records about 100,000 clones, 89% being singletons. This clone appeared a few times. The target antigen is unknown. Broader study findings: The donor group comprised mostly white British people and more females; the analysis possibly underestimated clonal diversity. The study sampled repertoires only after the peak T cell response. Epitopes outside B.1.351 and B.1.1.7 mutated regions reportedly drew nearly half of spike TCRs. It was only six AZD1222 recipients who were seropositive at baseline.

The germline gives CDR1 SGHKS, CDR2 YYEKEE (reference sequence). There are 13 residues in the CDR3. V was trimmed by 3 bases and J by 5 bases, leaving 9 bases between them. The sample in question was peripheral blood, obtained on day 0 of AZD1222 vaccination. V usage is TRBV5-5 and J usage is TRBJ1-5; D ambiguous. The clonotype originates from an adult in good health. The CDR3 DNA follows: TGTGCCAGCAGCTCTAAGGTTCATCAGCCCCAGCATTTT. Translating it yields CASSSKVHQPQHF.